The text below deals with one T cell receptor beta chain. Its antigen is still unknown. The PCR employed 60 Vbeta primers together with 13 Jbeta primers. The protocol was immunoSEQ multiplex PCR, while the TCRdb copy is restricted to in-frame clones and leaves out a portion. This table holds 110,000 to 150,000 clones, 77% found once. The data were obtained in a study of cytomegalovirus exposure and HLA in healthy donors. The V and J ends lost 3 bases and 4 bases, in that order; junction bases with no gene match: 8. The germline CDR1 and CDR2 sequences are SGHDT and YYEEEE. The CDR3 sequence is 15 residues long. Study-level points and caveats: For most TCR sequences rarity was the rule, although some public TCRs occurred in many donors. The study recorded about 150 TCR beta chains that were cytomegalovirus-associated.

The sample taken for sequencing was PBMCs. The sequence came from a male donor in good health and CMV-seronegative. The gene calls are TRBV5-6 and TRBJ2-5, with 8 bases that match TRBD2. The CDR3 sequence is CASSSRGGLAETQYF. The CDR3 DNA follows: TGTGCCAGCAGCTCCCGGGGGGGGCTGGCAGAGACCCAGTACTTC.